This is a list of T cell receptor beta chains from one sample in a study of blood T cells in healthy people across ages. TCRdb recomputed calls from the 5' RACE reads with MiXCR, one row per CDR3 protein. The repertoire includes around 800,000 distinct CDR3 sequences, 25% to 30% of them detected once, and around 3% sits in the top ten. These data were likewise used in another study, on T cells of mothers and their children.

Sequenced: blood. Every receptor here comes from a boy aged 10-17 years in good health. Each CDR3 is given with its conserved first and last residue. Each record gives: V gene, clone size, CDR3 protein. The size entry is marked missing in some rows and otherwise reads once, few, many or a size class.

>TRBV20-1|.
CSAGGAPEGTLGKLFF
>TRBV5-1|.
CASGLAANEQFF
>TRBV12-3/TRBV12-4|many
CASSQPGLAYEQYF
>TRBV6-2/TRBV6-3|.
CASSSPQWGFDEQYF
>TRBV6-5|.
CASSYDPTENTGELFF
>TRBV4-1|few
CASSQEVLTEAFF
>TRBV29-1|.
CSVEDALAIDEQFF
>TRBV5-5|few
CASSPSPGDFAEAFF
>TRBV7-9|few
CASSSPGTSVETQYF
>TRBV10-3|once
CATISVAGEDTQYF
>TRBV28|many
CASSSDPRRETQYF
>TRBV6-1|few
CASSRRAPNTEAFF
>TRBV7-2|.
CASSLVDNSNQPQHF
>TRBV29-1|.
CSVSRTESYEQYF
>TRBV20-1|.
CSARLRHFTGELFF
>TRBV6-1|.
CASSIPSYQGQETQYF
>TRBV18|few
CASLRSSYNEQFF
>TRBV6-6|few
CASNGGLNIQYF